Below, 27 T cell receptor beta chains from the same sample are listed, as sequenced in a study of shared clonotypes between healthy human individuals. Sequencing was performed with immunoSEQ multiplex PCR; in TCRdb, only in-frame clones are kept and a portion is missing. The data hold about 2.2 million clones, with around 93% observed a single time. Naive CD8 cells comprised CD45RO-negative, CCR7-positively selected cells, excluding terminally differentiated effector memory CD45RA+ cells. Sequencing was done on a sample of naive CD8+ T cells from PBMCs. Every receptor here comes from a man aged 18 to 29 in good health. Some clones in this sample may be carry-over from other donors' samples.

The gene calls are TRBV29-1 and TRBJ1-1; D is ambiguous. The germline V gene encodes CDR1 SQVTM and CDR2 ANQGSEA. Trimming left V 3 bases short and J 8 bases short, with 16 bases between. This CDR3 is 13 amino acids long. The CDR3 loop is CSVDLTPPPEAFF. The CDR3 coding sequence is TGCAGCGTTGATCTGACTCCCCCCCCCGAAGCTTTCTTT.

This chain links TRBV6-1 with TRBJ1-5; perhaps TRBD1 as D (5 bases). This CDR3 is built from 14 residues. The germline V and J ends were trimmed by 6 bases and 2 bases, with 11 bases remaining between them. Germline V CDR1 and CDR2: MNHNS, SASEGT. CDR3 residues: CASSAREGNQPQHF. The CDR3 region has the DNA TGTGCCAGCAGCGCCAGGGAGGGCAATCAGCCCCAGCATTTT.

CDR3 nucleotides: TGTGCCAGCAGCGTAACGCCGGGACTCCGCACAGATACGCAGTATTTT. Residues: CASSVTPGLRTDTQYF. The V call is TRBV9, the J call TRBJ2-3, with D possibly matching TRBD2 (6 bases). The ends were cut back, 1 base at V and 1 base at J, with 13 bases in the middle. In germline, CDR1 is SGDLS, CDR2 YYNGEE. There are 16 residues in the CDR3.

The chain employs TRBV6-5 and TRBJ2-7; D not certain. Germline assignment: CDR1 MNHEY and CDR2 SVGAGI. Trimming left V 4 bases short and J 1 base short, with 14 bases between. This CDR3 has 15 amino acids. As DNA, the CDR3 is TGTGCCAGCAGTTTAGAGGACGGGCTGTCCTACGAGCAGTACTTC. Amino acids: CASSLEDGLSYEQYF.

The chain combines TRBV27 with TRBJ2-7; 9 bases are shared with TRBD1. The length of the CDR3 is 15 residues. V shed 3 bases and J 7 bases; nucleotides not matched to a gene: 10. CDR1 is MNHEY, CDR2 SMNVEV, per germline (reference sequence). In nucleotides, the CDR3 is TGTGCCAGCAGTTTTATCGGGACAGGGATTTGGGAGCAGTACTTC. Amino acids: CASSFIGTGIWEQYF.

The chain recombines TRBV28 with TRBJ2-7, with 10 bases lining up with TRBD2. CDR3 length equals 14 residues. The trim removed 7 bases at V and 5 bases at J, leaving 8 bases unmatched. Germline values: CDR1 MDHEN, CDR2 SYDVKM. CDR3 in DNA: TGTGCCAGCATCCTAGCGGGAGAGGCCAACGAGCAGTACTTC. Protein sequence: CASILAGEANEQYF.

This chain uses TRBV6-5 with TRBJ2-7; 10 nucleotides agree with TRBD2. Germline V lookup: CDR1 MNHEY, CDR2 SVGAGI. With V trimmed by 5 bases and J by 5 bases, 6 bases remained unmatched. This CDR3 has 14 residues. The CDR3 loop is CASSASGSGNEQYF. In DNA form, the CDR3 reads TGTGCCAGCAGTGCTAGCGGGAGCGGAAACGAGCAGTACTTC.

The V call is TRBV19, the J call TRBJ1-1; D is unresolved. The germline V gene has CDR1 LNHDA and CDR2 SQIVND (reference sequence). Trimming took off 5 bases at V and 1 base at J, with 11 bases between the two ends. The CDR3 has 14 amino acids. The DNA of the CDR3 is TGTGCCAGTAGTCCCTTTGGGGAGAACACTGAAGCTTTCTTT. Its translation is CASSPFGENTEAFF.

The chain carries TRBV27 and TRBJ2-7; 9 bases are shared with TRBD2. V lost 5 bases and J lost 5; bases outside the gene matches: 10. In germline, CDR1 is MNHEY, CDR2 SMNVEV (reference sequence). This CDR3 has 15 amino acids. The chain's CDR3 is CASSPNSGSLHEQYF. CDR3 in DNA: TGTGCCAGCAGTCCAAATAGCGGGAGTCTCCACGAGCAGTACTTC.

The chain couples TRBV5-6 to TRBJ1-4; perhaps TRBD1 as D (5 bases). V dropped 2 bases and J dropped 8 bases, with 13 bases sitting between them. Germline V gene sequence: CDR1 SGHDT, CDR2 YYEEEE. The CDR3 extends over 14 amino acids. CDR3 coding DNA: TGTGCCAGCAGCTTTACCCATTGGGGGGAAAAACTGTTTTTT. Protein product: CASSFTHWGEKLFF.

The chain employs TRBV27 and TRBJ2-7, with 12 bases lining up with TRBD1. From germline, CDR1 is MNHEY and CDR2 SMNVEV (reference sequence). The junction had 7 bases not matched to a gene; V was cut back by 6 bases and J by 4 bases. CDR3 length: 15 amino acids. CDR3 protein: CASREGTGGMYEQYF. As DNA, the CDR3 is TGTGCCAGCAGGGAGGGGACAGGGGGCATGTACGAGCAGTACTTC.

The chain combines TRBV5-1 with TRBJ2-7; D uncertain. The CDR3 extends over 14 amino acids. CDR1 is SGHRS and CDR2 is YFSETQ in the germline V gene. V was trimmed by 6 bases and J by 0 bases, leaving 13 bases between them. The CDR3 sequence: CASKTGLPSYEQYF. In DNA, the CDR3 is TGCGCCAGCAAGACCGGGCTCCCCTCCTACGAGCAGTACTTC.

The CDR3 coding sequence is TGTGCCAGCAGCTTAGCGGAGAACACCGGGGAGCTGTTTTTT. Its protein is CASSLAENTGELFF. V is TRBV7-9 and J is TRBJ2-2; D gene unclear. CDR1 is SEHNR and CDR2 is FQNEAQ in the germline V gene (reference sequence). There are 14 residues in the CDR3. The V end lost 0 bases, the J end lost 1 base, and 3 bases lay between the germline ends.

The J gene is TRBJ1-5, the V gene TRBV19, with D possibly matching TRBD1 (5 bases). CDR3 length: 15 residues. Germline values: CDR1 LNHDA, CDR2 SQIVND (reference sequence). V lost 3 bases and J lost 4, with 13 bases in between. The CDR3 nucleotides read TGTGCCAGTAGTATTGTCCCAGGGCCTAATCAGCCCCAGCATTTT. Translating it yields CASSIVPGPNQPQHF.

The genes are TRBV28 and TRBJ2-7, with TRBD2 identical over 9 bases. The CDR3 runs to 14 residues. V gave up 7 bases and J gave up 5 bases; unmatched junction bases: 9. From germline, CDR1 is MDHEN and CDR2 SYDVKM. The CDR3 DNA reads TGTGCCAGCACAATAGCGGGAGAATCCGACGAGCAGTACTTC. As protein: CASTIAGESDEQYF.

The chain carries TRBV19 and TRBJ2-7, with D perhaps TRBD2 (6 bases). Trimming removed 10 bases from V and 3 bases from J, with 13 bases in between. The CDR3 consists of 12 residues. Germline values: CDR1 LNHDA, CDR2 SQIVND (reference sequence). The CDR3 loop is CATAGLDYEQYF. For the CDR3, the DNA is TGTGCCACCGCGGGACTCGACTACGAGCAGTACTTC.

J is TRBJ2-7 and V is TRBV4-3; D possibly matches TRBD1 or TRBD2 (5 bases each). The CDR3 is made up of 13 amino acids. With 5 bases removed from V and 2 bases from J, the gap between germline ends came to 10 bases. Germline lookup yields CDR1 LGHNA and CDR2 YSLEER. CDR3 sequence reads: CASSLGPAYEQYF. DNA of the CDR3: TGCGCCAGCAGCTTGGGACCGGCCTACGAGCAGTACTTC.

With respect to this clone: Other DNA sequences in this sample translate to the same CDR3. V and J are TRBV6-1 and TRBJ1-2; D is unclear. V shed 6 bases and J shed 4 bases, with 6 bases lying between them. The CDR3 has 11 amino acids. The germline CDR1 and CDR2 sequences are MNHNS and SASEGT. The CDR3 coding sequence is TGTGCCAGCAGGGACTCCTATGGCTACACCTTC. This codes for CASRDSYGYTF.

This chain connects TRBV27 to TRBJ2-1; tentative D call: TRBD2 (5 bases). Germline V CDR1 and CDR2: MNHEY, SMNVEV (reference sequence). V gave up 6 bases and J gave up 7 bases, with 16 bases separating them. The CDR3 is 14 residues long. The CDR3 loop reads CASSPGRGRNEQFF. The CDR3 bases are TGTGCCAGCAGCCCTGGTCGGGGAAGGAATGAGCAGTTCTTC.

This rearrangement joins TRBV6-5 to TRBJ2-7, with D perhaps TRBD1 or TRBD2 (5 bases each). This CDR3 is 15 amino acids long. Between the trimmed V and J ends, which lost 5 bases and 0 bases, there was a span of 14 bases. Germline lookup yields CDR1 MNHEY and CDR2 SVGAGI. The CDR3 DNA reads TGTGCCAGCAGTGTCCGGGGCGGTTTCTCCTACGAGCAGTACTTC. Its translation: CASSVRGGFSYEQYF.

The V and J genes are TRBV7-9 and TRBJ2-1; D unclear. This CDR3 spans 13 amino acids. V was clipped by 7 bases and J by 3 bases, with 10 bases between them. Germline-derived CDR1 and CDR2 are SEHNR and FQNEAQ (reference sequence). The CDR3 DNA reads as TGTGCCAGCACCTACCCGGGCTACAATGAGCAGTTCTTC. Its protein is CASTYPGYNEQFF.

CDR3 protein: CSVDPGQGVTYGYTF. The CDR3 DNA follows: TGCAGCGTTGACCCTGGGCAGGGGGTAACCTATGGCTACACCTTC. The V gene is TRBV29-1, the J gene TRBJ1-2; TRBD1 aligns across 7 bases. The CDR3 loop spans 15 amino acids. Trimming at V came to 3 bases and at J to 4 bases, leaving 11 bases not matched to a gene. The germline CDR1 and CDR2 sequences are SQVTM and ANQGSEA.

The chain recombines TRBV7-9 with TRBJ2-7; D gene ambiguous. The ends were cut back, 3 bases at V and 3 bases at J, with 15 bases in the middle. In germline, CDR1 is SEHNR, CDR2 FQNEAQ (reference sequence). CDR3 size: 15 residues. Here the CDR3 reads CASSFVTAPDYEQYF. DNA of the CDR3: TGTGCCAGCAGCTTTGTGACGGCACCGGACTACGAGCAGTACTTC.

This clone was recorded once. The chain links TRBV9 to TRBJ2-5; the match to TRBD2 covers 11 bases. Per the germline V gene, CDR1 is SGDLS and CDR2 is YYNGEE. The CDR3 covers 14 residues. V shed 0 bases and J 5 bases; nucleotides not matched to a gene: 0. CDR3 loop: CASSVGTSGETQYF. The CDR3 DNA reads TGTGCCAGCAGCGTAGGGACTAGCGGGGAGACCCAGTACTTC.

V and J are TRBV7-2 and TRBJ2-1; 9 bases map to TRBD2. The germline V gene has CDR1 SGHTA and CDR2 FQGNSA. After removal of 6 bases from V and 2 bases from J, the junction contained 5 bases not matched to a gene. This CDR3 contains 15 residues. CDR3 bases: TGTGCCAGCAGTGGAGCGGGAGGCCCCTACAATGAGCAGTTCTTC. Residues: CASSGAGGPYNEQFF. Supplemented by reference TRBV7-2 and TRBJ2-1, the full variable domain reads GAGVSQSPSNKVTEKGKDVELRCDPISGHTALYWYRQSLGQGLEFLIYFQGNSAPDKSGLPSDRFSAERTGGSVSTLTIQRTQQEDSAVYLCASSGAGGPYNEQFFGPGTRLTVL.

The genes are TRBV28 and TRBJ1-5, with D possibly TRBD1 on 6 matching bases. Trimming removed 5 bases from V and 9 bases from J, with 20 bases in between. Germline lookup yields CDR1 MDHEN and CDR2 SYDVKM. The CDR3 runs to 15 residues. The CDR3 reads CASSPPSEGGRPQHF. In nucleotides, the CDR3 is TGTGCCAGCAGTCCTCCCTCGGAGGGGGGTCGGCCCCAGCATTTT.

V gene TRBV5-3 combines with J gene TRBJ2-5; maybe TRBD2 (5 bases). TRBV5-3 qualifies as an ORF whose function is uncertain. Deletions cut 4 bases from V and 2 bases from J, with 12 bases between. The CDR3 length is 14 residues. CDR3 protein: CARSQRTGQETQYF. Here the CDR3 DNA reads TGTGCCAGAAGCCAGCGGACCGGACAAGAGACCCAGTACTTC.